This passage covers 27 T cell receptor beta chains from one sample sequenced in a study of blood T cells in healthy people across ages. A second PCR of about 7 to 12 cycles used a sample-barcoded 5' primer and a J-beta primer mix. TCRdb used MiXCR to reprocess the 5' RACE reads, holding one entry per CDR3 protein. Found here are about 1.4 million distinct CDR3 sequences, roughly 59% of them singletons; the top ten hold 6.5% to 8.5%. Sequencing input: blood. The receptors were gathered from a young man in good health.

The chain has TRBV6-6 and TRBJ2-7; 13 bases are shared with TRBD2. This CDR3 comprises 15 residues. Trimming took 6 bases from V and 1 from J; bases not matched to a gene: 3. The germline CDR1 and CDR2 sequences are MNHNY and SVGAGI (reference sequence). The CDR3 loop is CASRSLAGGSYEQYF. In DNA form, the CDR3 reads TGTGCCAGCAGATCACTAGCGGGAGGGTCCTACGAGCAGTACTTC.

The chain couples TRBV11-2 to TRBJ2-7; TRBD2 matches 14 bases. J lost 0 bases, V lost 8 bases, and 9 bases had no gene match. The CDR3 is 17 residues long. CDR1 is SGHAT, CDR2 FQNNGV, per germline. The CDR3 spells CASGGLAGGTSSYEQYF. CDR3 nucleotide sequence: TGTGCCAGCGGCGGACTAGCGGGAGGCACTAGCTCCTACGAGCAGTACTTC.

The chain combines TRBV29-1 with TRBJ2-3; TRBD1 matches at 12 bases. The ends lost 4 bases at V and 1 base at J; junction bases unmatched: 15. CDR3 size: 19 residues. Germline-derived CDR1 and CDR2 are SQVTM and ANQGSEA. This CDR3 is CSVGGSRDRGRSGTDTQYF. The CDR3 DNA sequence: TGCAGCGTTGGAGGGTCCCGGGACAGGGGGCGGTCGGGCACAGATACGCAGTATTTT.

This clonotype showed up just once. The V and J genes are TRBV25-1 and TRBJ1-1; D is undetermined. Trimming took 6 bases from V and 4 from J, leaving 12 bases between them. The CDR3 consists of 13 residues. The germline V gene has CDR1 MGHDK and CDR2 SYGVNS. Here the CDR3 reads CASRLNEGTEAFF. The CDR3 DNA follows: TGTGCCAGCAGGTTAAATGAGGGCACTGAAGCTTTCTTT.

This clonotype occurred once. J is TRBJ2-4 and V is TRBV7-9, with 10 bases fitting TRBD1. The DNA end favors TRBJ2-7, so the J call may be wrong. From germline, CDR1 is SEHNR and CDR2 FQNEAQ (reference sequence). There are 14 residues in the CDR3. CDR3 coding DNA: TGTGCCAGCAGCACGACCGGGACAGGGGACGAGCAGTACTTC. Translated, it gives CASSTTGTGDEQYF.

As DNA, the CDR3 is TGTGCCAGCAGCGTAGCTGGGGTCTCGGAGACCCAGTACTTC. Its translation: CASSVAGVSETQYF. The genes are TRBV9 and TRBJ2-5; D not resolved. This CDR3 is 14 amino acids long. The V and J ends lost 0 bases and 5 bases respectively, with 11 bases between them. The germline V gene encodes CDR1 SGDLS and CDR2 YYNGEE.

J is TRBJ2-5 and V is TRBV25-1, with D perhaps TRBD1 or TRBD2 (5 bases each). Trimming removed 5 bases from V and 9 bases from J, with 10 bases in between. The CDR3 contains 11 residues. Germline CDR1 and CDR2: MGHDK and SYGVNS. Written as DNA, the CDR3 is TGTGCCAGCAGTACCGTGGGGGCCCAGTACTTC. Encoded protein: CASSTVGAQYF. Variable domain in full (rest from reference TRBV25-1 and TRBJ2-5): EADIYQTPRYLVIGTGKKITLECSQTMGHDKMYWYQQDPGMELHLIHYSYGVNSTEKGDLSSESTVSRIRTEHFPLTLESARPSHTSQYLCASSTVGAQYFGPGTRLLVL.

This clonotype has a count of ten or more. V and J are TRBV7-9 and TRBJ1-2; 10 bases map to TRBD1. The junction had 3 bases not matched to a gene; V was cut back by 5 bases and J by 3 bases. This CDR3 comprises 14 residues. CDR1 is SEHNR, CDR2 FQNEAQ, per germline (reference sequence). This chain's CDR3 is CASSPGQGDYGYTF. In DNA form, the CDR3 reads TGTGCCAGCAGCCCCGGACAGGGGGACTATGGCTACACCTTC.

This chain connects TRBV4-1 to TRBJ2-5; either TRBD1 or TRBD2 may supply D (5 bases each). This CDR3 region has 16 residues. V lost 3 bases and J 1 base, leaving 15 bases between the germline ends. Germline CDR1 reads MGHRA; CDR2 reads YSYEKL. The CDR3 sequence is CASSQEAGTSQETQYF. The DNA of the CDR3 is TGCGCCAGCAGCCAGGAGGCCGGGACCTCCCAAGAGACCCAGTACTTC.

The CDR3 here is CASSQVGTDYEQYF. The CDR3 DNA reads as TGTGCCAGCAGCCAAGTCGGGACAGATTACGAGCAGTACTTC. The chain uses TRBV4-2 and TRBJ2-7, with 7 bases aligning to TRBD1. Germline CDR1 reads LGHNA; CDR2 reads YNFKEQ. The CDR3 totals 14 residues. J gave up 4 bases and V 1 base, and 4 bases lay outside the gene matches.

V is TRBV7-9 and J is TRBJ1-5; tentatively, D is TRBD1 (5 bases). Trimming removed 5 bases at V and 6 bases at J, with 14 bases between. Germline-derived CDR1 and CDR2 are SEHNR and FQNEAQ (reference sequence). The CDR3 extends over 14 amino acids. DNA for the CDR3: TGTGCCAGCAGCCCCGGGGGGATCAGTCAGCCCCAGCATTTT. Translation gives CASSPGGISQPQHF. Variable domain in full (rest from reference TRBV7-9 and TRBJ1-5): DTGVSQNPRHKITKRGQNVTFRCDPISEHNRLYWYRQTLGQGPEFLTYFQNEAQLEKSRLLSDRFSAERPKGSFSTLEIQRTEQGDSAMYLCASSPGGISQPQHFGDGTRLSIL.

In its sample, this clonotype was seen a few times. The CDR3 sequence is CASSFSGYGYTF. Written as DNA, the CDR3 is TGTGCCAGCAGTTTCAGTGGCTATGGCTACACCTTC. The gene calls are TRBV12-3 or TRBV12-4 and TRBJ1-2; D call uncertain. V was trimmed by 3 bases and J by 4 bases, leaving 6 bases between them. This CDR3 contains 12 residues.

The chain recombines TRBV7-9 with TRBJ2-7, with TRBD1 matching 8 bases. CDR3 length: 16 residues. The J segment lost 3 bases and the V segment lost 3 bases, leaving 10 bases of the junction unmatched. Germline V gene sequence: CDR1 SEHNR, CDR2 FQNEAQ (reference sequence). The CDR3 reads CASSFEMTGAHYEQYF. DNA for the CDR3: TGTGCCAGCAGCTTCGAAATGACAGGGGCGCACTACGAGCAGTACTTC.

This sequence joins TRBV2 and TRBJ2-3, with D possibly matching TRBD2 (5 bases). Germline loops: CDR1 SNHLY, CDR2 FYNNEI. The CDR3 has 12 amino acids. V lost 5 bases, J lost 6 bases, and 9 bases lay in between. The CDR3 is CASSQLVDTQYF. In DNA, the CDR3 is TGTGCCAGCAGTCAACTAGTGGATACGCAGTATTTT.

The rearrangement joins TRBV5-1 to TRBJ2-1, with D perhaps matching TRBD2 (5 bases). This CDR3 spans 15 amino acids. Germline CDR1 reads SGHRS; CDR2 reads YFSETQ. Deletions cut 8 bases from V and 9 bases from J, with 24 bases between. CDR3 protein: CASSDPVTDDSEQFF. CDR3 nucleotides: TGCGCCAGTAGCGACCCGGTCACGGATGATAGTGAGCAGTTCTTC. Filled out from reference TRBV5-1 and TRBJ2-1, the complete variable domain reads KAGVTQTPRYLIKTRGQQVTLSCSPISGHRSVSWYQQTPGQGLQFLFEYFSETQRNKGNFPGRFSGRQFSNSRSEMNVSTLELGDSALYLCASSDPVTDDSEQFFGPGTRLTVL.

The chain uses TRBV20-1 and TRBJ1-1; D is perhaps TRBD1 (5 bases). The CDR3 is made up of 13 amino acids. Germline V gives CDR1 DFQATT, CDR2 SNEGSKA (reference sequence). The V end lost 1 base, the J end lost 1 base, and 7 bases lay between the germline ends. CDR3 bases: TGCAGTGCTAGAGTAGACAGGAACACTGAAGCTTTCTTT. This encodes CSARVDRNTEAFF.

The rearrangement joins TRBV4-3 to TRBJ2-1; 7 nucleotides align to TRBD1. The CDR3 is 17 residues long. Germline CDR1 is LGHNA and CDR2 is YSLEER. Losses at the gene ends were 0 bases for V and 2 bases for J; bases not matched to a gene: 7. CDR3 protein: CASSQDYPGGTYNEQFF. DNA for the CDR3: TGCGCCAGCAGCCAAGATTATCCAGGGGGTACCTACAATGAGCAGTTCTTC.

The CDR3 reads CASSSDRDRGFKSEKLFF. The CDR3 nucleotides read TGTGCCAGCAGCTCAGACCGGGACAGGGGTTTCAAGAGTGAAAAACTGTTTTTT. The chain has TRBV5-6 and TRBJ1-4; 10 bases are shared with TRBD1. CDR1 and CDR2 from the germline V gene are SGHDT and YYEEEE. Trimming at V came to 3 bases and at J to 7 bases, leaving 15 bases not matched to a gene. The CDR3 runs 18 residues. The entire variable domain, with the rest obtained from reference TRBV5-6 and TRBJ1-4, is as follows: DAGVTQSPTHLIKTRGQQVTLRCSPKSGHDTVSWYQQALGQGPQFIFQYYEEEERQRGNFPDRFSGHQFPNYSSELNVNALLLGDSALYLCASSSDRDRGFKSEKLFFGSGTQLSVL.

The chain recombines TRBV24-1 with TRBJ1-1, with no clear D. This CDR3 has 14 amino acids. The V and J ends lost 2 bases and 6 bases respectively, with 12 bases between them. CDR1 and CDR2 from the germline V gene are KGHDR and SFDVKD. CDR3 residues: CATSDWAGPPEAFF. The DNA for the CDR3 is TGTGCCACCAGTGATTGGGCAGGCCCCCCTGAAGCTTTCTTT.

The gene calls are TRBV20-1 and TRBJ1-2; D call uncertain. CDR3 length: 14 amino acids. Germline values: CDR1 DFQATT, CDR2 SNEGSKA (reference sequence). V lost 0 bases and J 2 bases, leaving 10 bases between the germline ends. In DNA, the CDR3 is TGCAGTGCTAGAGATCCGCATGGGAACTATGGCTACACCTTC. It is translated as CSARDPHGNYGYTF.

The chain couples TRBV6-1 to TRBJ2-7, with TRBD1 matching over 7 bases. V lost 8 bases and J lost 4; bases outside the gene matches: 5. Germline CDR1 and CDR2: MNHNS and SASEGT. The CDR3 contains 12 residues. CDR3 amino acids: CASRDSKYEQYF. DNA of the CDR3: TGTGCCAGCCGGGACAGTAAATACGAGCAGTACTTC.

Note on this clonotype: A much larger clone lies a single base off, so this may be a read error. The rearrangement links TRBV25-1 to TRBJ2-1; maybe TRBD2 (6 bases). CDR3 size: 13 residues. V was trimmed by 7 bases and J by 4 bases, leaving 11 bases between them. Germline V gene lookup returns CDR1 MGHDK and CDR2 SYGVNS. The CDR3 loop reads CASITGGYNEQFF. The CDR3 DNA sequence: TGTGCCAGCATCACCGGGGGTTACAATGAGCAGTTCTTC.

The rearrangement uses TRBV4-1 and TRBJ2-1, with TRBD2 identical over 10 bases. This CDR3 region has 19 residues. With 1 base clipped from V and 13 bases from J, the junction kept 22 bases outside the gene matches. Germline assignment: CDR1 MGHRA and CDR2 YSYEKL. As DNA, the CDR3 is TGCGCCAGCAGCCAAGTTTCAGGGACTAGCGCTCCGGAAGAAGAGACCCAGTTCTTC. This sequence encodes CASSQVSGTSAPEEETQFF.

CDR3: CAWSVGGQSYGYTF. The CDR3 bases are TGTGCCTGGAGTGTAGGGGGACAGAGCTATGGCTACACCTTC. J is TRBJ1-2 and V is TRBV30; 7 bases are a match to TRBD1. V gave up 0 bases and J gave up 4 bases; unmatched junction bases: 5. Germline V lookup: CDR1 GTSNPN, CDR2 SVGIG (reference sequence). The CDR3 is 14 residues long.

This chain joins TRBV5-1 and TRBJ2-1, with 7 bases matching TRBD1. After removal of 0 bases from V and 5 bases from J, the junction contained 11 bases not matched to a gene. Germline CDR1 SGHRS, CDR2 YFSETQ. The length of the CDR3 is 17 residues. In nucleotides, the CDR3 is TGCGCCAGCAGCTTGGACCGGGACAGCTTCCCTCACAATGAGCAGTTCTTC. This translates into CASSLDRDSFPHNEQFF.

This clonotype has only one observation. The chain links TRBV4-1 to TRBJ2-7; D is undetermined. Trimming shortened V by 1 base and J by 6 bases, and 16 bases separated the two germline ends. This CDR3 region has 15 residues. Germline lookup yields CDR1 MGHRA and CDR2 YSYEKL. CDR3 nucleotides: TGCGCCAGCAGCCAAGGAGCTCGGACGAACTCCGAGCAGTACTTC. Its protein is CASSQGARTNSEQYF.

The CDR3 bases are TGCAGCACCCAGGTTACCTATGGCTACACCTTC. It yields the protein CSTQVTYGYTF. The chain links TRBV29-1 to TRBJ1-2; D not resolved. This CDR3 is built from 11 residues. Germline CDR1 is SQVTM and CDR2 is ANQGSEA. Trimming took 8 bases from V and 4 from J, leaving 11 bases between them.